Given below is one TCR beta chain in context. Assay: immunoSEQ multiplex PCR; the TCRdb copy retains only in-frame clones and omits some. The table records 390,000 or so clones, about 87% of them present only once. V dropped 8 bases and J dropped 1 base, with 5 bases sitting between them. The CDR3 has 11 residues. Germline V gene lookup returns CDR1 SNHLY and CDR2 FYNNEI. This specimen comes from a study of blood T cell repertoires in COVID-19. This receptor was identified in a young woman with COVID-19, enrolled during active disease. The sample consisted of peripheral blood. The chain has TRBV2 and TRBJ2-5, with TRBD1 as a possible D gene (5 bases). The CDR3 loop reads CASDSQETQYF. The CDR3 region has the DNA TGTGCCAGCGACAGCCAAGAGACCCAGTACTTC. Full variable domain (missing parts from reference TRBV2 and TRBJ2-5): EPEVTQTPSHQVTQMGQEVILRCVPISNHLYFYWYRQILGQKVEFLVSFYNNEISEKSEIFDDQFSVERPDGSNFTLKIRSTKLEDSAMYFCASDSQETQYFGPGTRLLVL.